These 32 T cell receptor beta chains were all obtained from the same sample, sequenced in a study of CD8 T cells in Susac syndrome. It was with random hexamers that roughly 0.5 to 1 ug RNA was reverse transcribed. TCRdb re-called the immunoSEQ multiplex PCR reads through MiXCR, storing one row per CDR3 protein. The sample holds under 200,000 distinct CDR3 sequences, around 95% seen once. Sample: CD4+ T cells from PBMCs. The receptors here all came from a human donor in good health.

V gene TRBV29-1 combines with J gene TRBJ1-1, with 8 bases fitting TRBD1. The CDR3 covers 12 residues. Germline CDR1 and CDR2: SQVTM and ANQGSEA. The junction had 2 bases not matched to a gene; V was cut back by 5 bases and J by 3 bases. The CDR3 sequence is CSVLQGDTEAFF. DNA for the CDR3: TGCAGCGTTTTACAGGGGGACACTGAAGCTTTCTTT.

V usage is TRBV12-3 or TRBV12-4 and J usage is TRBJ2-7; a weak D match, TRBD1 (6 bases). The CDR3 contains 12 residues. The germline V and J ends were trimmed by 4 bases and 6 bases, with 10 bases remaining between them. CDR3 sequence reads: CASSSDRREQYV. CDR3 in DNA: TGTGCCAGCAGTTCCGACAGGCGCGAGCAGTACGTC.

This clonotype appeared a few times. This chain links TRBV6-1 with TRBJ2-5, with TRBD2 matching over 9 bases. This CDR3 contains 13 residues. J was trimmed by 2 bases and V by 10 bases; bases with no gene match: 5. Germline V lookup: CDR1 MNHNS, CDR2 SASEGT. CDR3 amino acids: CAISRGGQETQYF. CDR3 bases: TGTGCCATCTCGCGGGGGGGACAAGAGACCCAGTACTTC.

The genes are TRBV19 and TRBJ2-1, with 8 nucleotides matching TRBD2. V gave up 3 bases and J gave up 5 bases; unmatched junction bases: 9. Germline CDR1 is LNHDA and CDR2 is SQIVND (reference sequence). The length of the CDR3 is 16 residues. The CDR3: CASSIPGGRSNNEQFF. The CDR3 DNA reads TGTGCCAGTAGTATCCCCGGCGGGAGGTCCAACAATGAGCAGTTCTTC.

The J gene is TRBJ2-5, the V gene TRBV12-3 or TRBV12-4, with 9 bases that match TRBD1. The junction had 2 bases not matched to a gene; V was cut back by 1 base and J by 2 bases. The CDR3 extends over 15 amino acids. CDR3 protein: CASSLDRGRQETQYF. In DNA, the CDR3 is TGTGCCAGCAGTTTAGACAGGGGGCGTCAAGAGACCCAGTACTTC.

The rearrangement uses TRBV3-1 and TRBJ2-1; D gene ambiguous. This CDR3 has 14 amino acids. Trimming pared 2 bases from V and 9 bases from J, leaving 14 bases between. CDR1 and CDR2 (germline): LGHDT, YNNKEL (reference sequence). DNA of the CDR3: TGTGCCAGCAGCCAACCGGAAGACGTATCTGAGCAGTTCTTC. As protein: CASSQPEDVSEQFF.

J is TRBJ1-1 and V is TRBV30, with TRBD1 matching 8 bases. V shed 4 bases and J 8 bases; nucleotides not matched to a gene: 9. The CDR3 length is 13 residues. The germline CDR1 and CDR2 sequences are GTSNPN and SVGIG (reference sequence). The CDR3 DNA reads TGTGCCTGGACCAAAGACAGGGGTAGGGAAGCTTTCTTT. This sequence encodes CAWTKDRGREAFF. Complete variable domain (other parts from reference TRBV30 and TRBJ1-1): SQTIHQWPATLVQPVGSPLSLECTVEGTSNPNLYWYRQAAGRGLQLLFYSVGIGQISSEVPQNLSASRPQDRQFILSSKKLLLSDSGFYLCAWTKDRGREAFFGQGTRLTVV.

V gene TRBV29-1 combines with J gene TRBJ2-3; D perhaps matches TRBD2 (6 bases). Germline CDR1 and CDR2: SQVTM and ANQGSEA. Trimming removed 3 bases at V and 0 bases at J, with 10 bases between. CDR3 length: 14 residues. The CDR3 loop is CSVEPSESTDTQYF. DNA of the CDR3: TGCAGCGTTGAGCCTAGCGAGAGCACAGATACGCAGTATTTT.

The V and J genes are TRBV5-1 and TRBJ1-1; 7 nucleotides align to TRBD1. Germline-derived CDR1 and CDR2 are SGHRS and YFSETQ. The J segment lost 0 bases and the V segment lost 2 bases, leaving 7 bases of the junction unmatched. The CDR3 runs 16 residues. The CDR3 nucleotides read TGCGCCAGCAGCTTAACCGTTACAGGGGTGAACACTGAAGCTTTCTTT. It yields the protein CASSLTVTGVNTEAFF.

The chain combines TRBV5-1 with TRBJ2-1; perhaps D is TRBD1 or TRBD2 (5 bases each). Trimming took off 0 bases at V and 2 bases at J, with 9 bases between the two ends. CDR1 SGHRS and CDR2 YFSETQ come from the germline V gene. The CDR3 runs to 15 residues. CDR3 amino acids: CASSLDGGPYNEQFF. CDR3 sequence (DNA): TGCGCCAGCAGCTTGGATGGGGGACCCTACAATGAGCAGTTCTTC.

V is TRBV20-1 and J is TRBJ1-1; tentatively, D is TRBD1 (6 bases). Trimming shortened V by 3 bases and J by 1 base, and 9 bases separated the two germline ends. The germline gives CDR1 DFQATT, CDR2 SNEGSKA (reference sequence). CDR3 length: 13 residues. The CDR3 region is CSARDSRNTEAFF. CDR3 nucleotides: TGCAGTGCTAGGGACAGCCGGAACACTGAAGCTTTCTTT.

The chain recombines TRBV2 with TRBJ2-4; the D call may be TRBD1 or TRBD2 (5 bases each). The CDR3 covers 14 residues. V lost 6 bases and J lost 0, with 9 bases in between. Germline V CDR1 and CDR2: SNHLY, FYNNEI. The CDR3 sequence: CASSGDVAKNIQYF. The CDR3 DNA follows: TGTGCCAGCAGCGGGGACGTAGCCAAAAACATTCAGTACTTC.

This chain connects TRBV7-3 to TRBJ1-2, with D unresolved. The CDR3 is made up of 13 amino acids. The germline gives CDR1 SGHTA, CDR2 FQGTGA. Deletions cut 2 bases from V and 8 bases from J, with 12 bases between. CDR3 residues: CASSLWEMEGYTF. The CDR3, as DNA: TGTGCCAGCAGCTTATGGGAAATGGAGGGCTACACCTTC.

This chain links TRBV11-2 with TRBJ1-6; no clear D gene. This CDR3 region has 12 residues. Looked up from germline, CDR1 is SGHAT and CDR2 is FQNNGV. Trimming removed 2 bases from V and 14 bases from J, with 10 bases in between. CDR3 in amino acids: CASSLRSDSLHF. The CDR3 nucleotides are TGTGCCAGCAGCTTAAGATCCGACTCCCTCCACTTT.

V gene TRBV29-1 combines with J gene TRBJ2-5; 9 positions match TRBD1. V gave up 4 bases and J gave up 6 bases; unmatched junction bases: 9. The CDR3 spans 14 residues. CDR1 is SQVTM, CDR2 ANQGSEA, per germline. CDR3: CSVGTTGGEKTQYF. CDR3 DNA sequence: TGCAGCGTTGGGACGACAGGGGGGGAAAAGACCCAGTACTTC.

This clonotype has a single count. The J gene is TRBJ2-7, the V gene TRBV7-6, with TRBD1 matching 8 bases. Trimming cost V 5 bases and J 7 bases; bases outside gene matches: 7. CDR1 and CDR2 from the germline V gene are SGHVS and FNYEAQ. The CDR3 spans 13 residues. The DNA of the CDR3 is TGTGCCAGCAGCCCCAGACAGGGGTCTGAGCAGTACGTC. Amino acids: CASSPRQGSEQYV.

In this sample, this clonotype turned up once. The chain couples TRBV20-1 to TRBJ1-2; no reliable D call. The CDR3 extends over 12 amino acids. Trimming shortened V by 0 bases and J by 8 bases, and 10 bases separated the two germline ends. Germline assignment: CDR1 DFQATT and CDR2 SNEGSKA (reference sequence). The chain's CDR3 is CSARDPRGGYTF. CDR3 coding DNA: TGCAGTGCTAGAGATCCGCGTGGCGGCTACACCTTC.

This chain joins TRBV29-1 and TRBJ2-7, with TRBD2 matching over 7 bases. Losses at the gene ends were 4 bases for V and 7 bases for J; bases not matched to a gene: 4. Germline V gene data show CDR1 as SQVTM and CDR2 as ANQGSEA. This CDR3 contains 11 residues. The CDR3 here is CSVGLGGEQYF. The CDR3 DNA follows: TGCAGCGTTGGACTGGGAGGGGAGCAGTACTTC.

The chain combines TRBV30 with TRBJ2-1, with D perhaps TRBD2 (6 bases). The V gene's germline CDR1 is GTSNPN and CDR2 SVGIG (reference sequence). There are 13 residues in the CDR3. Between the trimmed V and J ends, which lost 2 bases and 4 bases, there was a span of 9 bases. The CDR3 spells CAWSPRGYNEQFF. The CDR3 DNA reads TGTGCCTGGAGTCCGCGGGGTTACAATGAGCAGTTCTTC.

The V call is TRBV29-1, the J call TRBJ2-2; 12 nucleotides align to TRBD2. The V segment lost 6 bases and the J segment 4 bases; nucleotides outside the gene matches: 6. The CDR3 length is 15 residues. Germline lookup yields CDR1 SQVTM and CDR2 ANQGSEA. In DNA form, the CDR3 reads TGCAGCGTCCGACTAGCGGGGGATTCCACCGGGGAGCTGTTTTTT. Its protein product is CSVRLAGDSTGELFF.

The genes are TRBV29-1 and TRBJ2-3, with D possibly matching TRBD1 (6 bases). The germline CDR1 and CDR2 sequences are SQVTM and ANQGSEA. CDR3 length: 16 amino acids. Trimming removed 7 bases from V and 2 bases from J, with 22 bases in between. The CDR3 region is CSAPGRVTGNTDTQYF. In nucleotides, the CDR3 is TGCAGCGCCCCTGGACGGGTCACAGGGAACACAGATACGCAGTATTTT.

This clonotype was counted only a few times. The CDR3 coding sequence is TGTGCCAGCAGCTTGGACAACACCGGGGAGCTGTTTTTT. Translated: CASSLDNTGELFF. V usage is TRBV5-4 and J usage is TRBJ2-2; no definite D call. Germline-derived CDR1 and CDR2 are SGHNT and YYREEE (reference sequence). Trimming removed 0 bases from V and 2 bases from J, with 2 bases in between. The CDR3 runs to 13 residues. The whole variable domain, filled in from reference TRBV5-4 and TRBJ2-2, reads ETGVTQSPTHLIKTRGQQVTLRCSSQSGHNTVSWYQQALGQGPQFIFQYYREEENGRGNFPPRFSGLQFPNYSSELNVNALELDDSALYLCASSLDNTGELFFGEGSRLTVL.

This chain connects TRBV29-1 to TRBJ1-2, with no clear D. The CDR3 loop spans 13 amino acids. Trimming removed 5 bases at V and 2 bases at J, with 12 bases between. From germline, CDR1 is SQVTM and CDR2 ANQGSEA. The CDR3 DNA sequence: TGCAGCGTTCTGAGAGACTCCAACTATGGCTACACCTTC. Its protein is CSVLRDSNYGYTF.

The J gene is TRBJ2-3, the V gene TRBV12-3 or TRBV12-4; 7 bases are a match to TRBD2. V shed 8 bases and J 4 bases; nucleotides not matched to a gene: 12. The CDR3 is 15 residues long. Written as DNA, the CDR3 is TGTGCCAGCGCCCTGGCGGGGGAGAGGCCAGATACGCAGTATTTT. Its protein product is CASALAGERPDTQYF.

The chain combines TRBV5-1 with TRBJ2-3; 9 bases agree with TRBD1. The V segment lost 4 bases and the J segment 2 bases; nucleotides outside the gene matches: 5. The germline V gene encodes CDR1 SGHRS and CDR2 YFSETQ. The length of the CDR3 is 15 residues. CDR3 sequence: CASSHGQGNTDTQYF. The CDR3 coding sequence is TGCGCCAGCAGCCACGGACAGGGGAACACAGATACGCAGTATTTT.

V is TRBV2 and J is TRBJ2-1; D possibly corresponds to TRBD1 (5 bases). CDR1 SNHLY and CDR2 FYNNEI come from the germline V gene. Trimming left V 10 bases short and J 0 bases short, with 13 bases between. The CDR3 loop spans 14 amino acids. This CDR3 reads CATSGHHSYNEQFF. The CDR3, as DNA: TGTGCCACATCCGGACACCACTCCTACAATGAGCAGTTCTTC.

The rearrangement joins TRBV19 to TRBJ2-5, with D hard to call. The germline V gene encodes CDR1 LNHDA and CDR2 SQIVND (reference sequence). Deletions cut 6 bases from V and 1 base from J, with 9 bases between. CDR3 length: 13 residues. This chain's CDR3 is CASSDTIQETQYF. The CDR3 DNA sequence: TGTGCCAGTAGCGACACAATCCAAGAGACCCAGTACTTC.

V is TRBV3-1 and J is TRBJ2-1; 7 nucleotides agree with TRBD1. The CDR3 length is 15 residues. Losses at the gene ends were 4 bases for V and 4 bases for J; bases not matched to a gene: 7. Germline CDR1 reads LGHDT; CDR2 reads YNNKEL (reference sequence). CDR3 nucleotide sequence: TGTGCCAGCAGCCCCACGGGACAGCCTTACAATGAGCAGTTCTTC. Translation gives CASSPTGQPYNEQFF.

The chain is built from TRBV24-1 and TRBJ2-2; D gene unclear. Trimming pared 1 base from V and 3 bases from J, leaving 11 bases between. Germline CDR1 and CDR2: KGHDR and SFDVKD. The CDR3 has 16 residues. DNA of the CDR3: TGTGCCACCAGTGATTTAGGAAGGGCTGACACCGGGGAGCTGTTTTTT. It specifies CATSDLGRADTGELFF.

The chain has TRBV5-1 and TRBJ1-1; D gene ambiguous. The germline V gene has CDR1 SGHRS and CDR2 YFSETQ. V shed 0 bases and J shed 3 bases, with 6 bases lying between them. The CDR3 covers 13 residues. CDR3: CASSLAADTEAFF. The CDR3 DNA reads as TGCGCCAGCAGCTTGGCGGCAGACACTGAAGCTTTCTTT.

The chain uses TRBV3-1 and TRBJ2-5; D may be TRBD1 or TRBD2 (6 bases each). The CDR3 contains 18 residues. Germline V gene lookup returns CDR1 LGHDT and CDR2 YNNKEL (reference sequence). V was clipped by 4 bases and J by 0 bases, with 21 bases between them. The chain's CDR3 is CASSRGRGHTSYQETQYF. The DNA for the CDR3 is TGTGCCAGCAGCCGGGGGCGGGGCCATACGTCGTACCAAGAGACCCAGTACTTC.

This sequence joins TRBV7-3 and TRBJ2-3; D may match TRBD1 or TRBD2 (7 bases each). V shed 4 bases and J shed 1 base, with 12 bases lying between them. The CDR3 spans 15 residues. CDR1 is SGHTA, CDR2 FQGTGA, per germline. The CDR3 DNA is TGTGCCAGCAGCTCGCAGGGGGGGCGCACAGATACGCAGTATTTT. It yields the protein CASSSQGGRTDTQYF.